Below, 24 T cell receptor beta chains from the same sample are listed, as sequenced in a study of vaccination effects on CD4 cells after COVID-19. Measured with immunoSEQ multiplex PCR; TCRdb has only the in-frame clones, and not every one. This sample yields roughly 41,000 clones, of which under 85% are seen a single time; around 16% belongs to the top ten. Antigen specificity for these receptors is unknown. ViraFEST used viral peptide pools to expand antigen-specific CD4+ T cells before sequencing. When around nine days of culture had elapsed, CD4+ T cells were isolated. Subjects were given two BNT162b2 or mRNA-1273 vaccine doses. This material consisted of CD4+ T cells from PBMCs cultured with HCoV-OC43 spike peptides, taken after COVID-19 vaccination. The subset here: HCoV-OC43 spike overlapping peptide pool stimulation. The origin of the receptors is a human donor who received a COVID-19 vaccine.

The gene calls are TRBV11-2 and TRBJ2-5; possible D gene TRBD2, 5 bases. This CDR3 is 14 amino acids long. The germline CDR1 and CDR2 sequences are SGHAT and FQNNGV. The ends were cut back, 1 base at V and 5 bases at J, with 11 bases in the middle. The CDR3 region has the DNA TGTGCCAGCAGCTTAGGTGTGAGAGGGGAGACCCAGTACTTC. Its translation is CASSLGVRGETQYF.

The rearrangement uses TRBV3-1 (or the pseudogene TRBV3-2) and TRBJ1-1; TRBD1 might be the D (5 bases). CDR3 length equals 15 residues. CDR1 and CDR2 from the germline V gene are LGHDT and YNNKEL (reference sequence). The V and J ends lost 1 base and 1 base respectively, with 10 bases between them. The CDR3 protein is CASSQAAQGNTEAFF. CDR3 nucleotides: TGTGCCAGCAGCCAAGCCGCCCAGGGGAACACTGAAGCTTTCTTT.

The chain combines TRBV9 with TRBJ2-7; 9 bases agree with TRBD2. The CDR3 length is 16 residues. V trimming: 3 bases; J trimming: 2 bases; junction bases outside the gene matches: 9. Germline CDR1 SGDLS, CDR2 YYNGEE. The DNA of the CDR3 is TGTGCCAGCAGCGCGACTAGCGGTCCTTCCCCCTACGAGCAGTACTTC. Its protein is CASSATSGPSPYEQYF.

The rearrangement uses TRBV10-1 and TRBJ1-1; TRBD1 is a possible D gene (5 bases). Between the trimmed V and J ends, which lost 3 bases and 0 bases, there was a span of 8 bases. Per the germline V gene, CDR1 is WNHNN and CDR2 is SYGVQD (reference sequence). The CDR3 is 14 residues long. The CDR3 protein is CASSEQALNTEAFF. CDR3 sequence (DNA): TGCGCCAGCAGTGAACAGGCCTTGAACACTGAAGCTTTCTTT.

This clone was picked up one time. V is TRBV5-5 and J is TRBJ2-2; 10 positions match TRBD1. V dropped 5 bases and J dropped 5; count of bases not matched to a gene: 9. The CDR3 runs 16 residues. Per the germline V gene, CDR1 is SGHKS and CDR2 is YYEKEE (reference sequence). The CDR3 sequence is CASRHRQGALTGELFF. As DNA, the CDR3 is TGTGCCAGCAGACACCGACAGGGGGCGCTTACCGGGGAGCTGTTTTTT.

The chain couples TRBV25-1 to TRBJ2-1; D not certain. The CDR3 is 14 residues long. Germline V lookup: CDR1 MGHDK, CDR2 SYGVNS. Trimming stripped 3 bases from V and 4 bases from J, with 10 bases between. As DNA, the CDR3 is TGTGCCAGCAGTGACACGATCGGGTACAATGAGCAGTTCTTC. Translating gives CASSDTIGYNEQFF.

The V gene is TRBV10-3, the J gene TRBJ2-5; D is perhaps TRBD1 or TRBD2 (5 bases each). Trimming stripped 0 bases from V and 5 bases from J, with 10 bases between. Germline loops: CDR1 ENHRY, CDR2 SYGVKD. The CDR3 length is 14 residues. CDR3 sequence (DNA): TGTGCCATCAGTGAGTCGCTCGGGACGGAGACCCAGTACTTC. Its protein product is CAISESLGTETQYF.

Only a few counts were recorded for this clone. This chain connects TRBV3-1 (or the pseudogene TRBV3-2) to TRBJ2-3, with unresolved D. V was pared by 1 base and J by 8 bases, with 13 bases between. Germline V gene sequence: CDR1 LGHDT, CDR2 YNNKEL (reference sequence). This CDR3 has 14 amino acids. CDR3 in DNA: TGTGCCAGCAGCCAAGGCAGAGGTAGGGCTACGCAGTATTTT. Protein: CASSQGRGRATQYF.

This clone came up a few times. The chain employs TRBV10-1 and TRBJ1-2; 8 bases fit TRBD1. CDR3 length: 14 residues. The trim removed 6 bases at V and 2 bases at J, leaving 5 bases unmatched. CDR1 is WNHNN and CDR2 is SYGVQD in the germline V gene (reference sequence). The CDR3 DNA sequence: TGCGCCAGCAGCCCGACAGGGGTAAACTATGGCTACACCTTC. It specifies CASSPTGVNYGYTF.

The chain has TRBV5-1 and TRBJ2-1, with 14 bases fitting TRBD2. The length of the CDR3 is 19 residues. The ends lost 4 bases at V and 0 bases at J; junction bases unmatched: 9. Germline V CDR1 and CDR2: SGHRS, YFSETQ. The CDR3 nucleotides read TGCGCCAGCAGCCCCGGACTAGCGGGGGGCGATAGCTCCTACAATGAGCAGTTCTTC. Protein product: CASSPGLAGGDSSYNEQFF.

The gene calls are TRBV18 and TRBJ1-2; no definite D call. The CDR3 loop spans 13 amino acids. The V and J ends lost 3 bases and 2 bases respectively, with 7 bases between them. In germline, CDR1 is KGHSH, CDR2 LQKENI. The CDR3 DNA sequence: TGTGCCAGCTCACCGGAAGAAAACTATGGCTACACCTTC. It yields the protein CASSPEENYGYTF.

V is TRBV11-2 and J is TRBJ2-2, with D perhaps matching TRBD2 (5 bases). The CDR3 spans 15 residues. Germline values: CDR1 SGHAT, CDR2 FQNNGV. V gave up 9 bases and J gave up 3 bases, with 17 bases separating them. The CDR3 protein is CASRLPGLDTGELFF. Here the CDR3 DNA reads TGTGCCAGTAGGCTCCCGGGATTGGACACCGGGGAGCTGTTTTTT.

V gene TRBV6-5 combines with J gene TRBJ2-7; D is undetermined. Germline loops: CDR1 MNHEY, CDR2 SVGAGI. The length of the CDR3 is 15 residues. Deletions cut 0 bases from V and 0 bases from J, with 9 bases between. The CDR3 spells CASSYSRADSYEQYF. The CDR3 DNA reads as TGTGCCAGCAGTTACTCTCGGGCTGACTCCTACGAGCAGTACTTC.

The table lists this clone with a few counts. The genes are TRBV16 and TRBJ1-2; no clear D. V gave up 4 bases and J gave up 8 bases, with 17 bases separating them. The CDR3 length is 14 residues. Per the germline V gene, CDR1 is KGHSY and CDR2 is FQNENV. Here the CDR3 DNA reads TGTGCCAGCAGCCTCAATTCGGGCACAGAAGGCTACACCTTC. Its protein product is CASSLNSGTEGYTF.

This sequence joins TRBV5-6 and TRBJ1-2; TRBD1 might be the D (6 bases). CDR1 is SGHDT and CDR2 is YYEEEE in the germline V gene. V lost 0 bases, J lost 8 bases, and 11 bases lay in between. The CDR3 runs 13 residues. In nucleotides, the CDR3 is TGTGCCAGCAGCTTGGGACACAGGGAGGGCTACACCTTC. It translates to CASSLGHREGYTF.

The chain recombines TRBV3-1 (or the pseudogene TRBV3-2) with TRBJ2-5, with 11 bases identical to TRBD2. Germline CDR1 and CDR2: LGHDT and YNNKEL (reference sequence). There are 14 residues in the CDR3. With V trimmed by 6 bases and J by 6 bases, 6 bases remained unmatched. CDR3 coding DNA: TGTGCCAGCAGATTACTAGCGGGAGTTCAGACCCAGTACTTC. Its translation: CASRLLAGVQTQYF.

The chain links TRBV30 to TRBJ1-5; D not certain. The CDR3 runs to 13 residues. Trimming removed 5 bases from V and 0 bases from J, with 8 bases in between. Germline values: CDR1 GTSNPN, CDR2 SVGIG (reference sequence). The CDR3 sequence is CAWEAYSNQPQHF. The CDR3 bases are TGTGCCTGGGAAGCTTATAGCAATCAGCCCCAGCATTTT.

This clone appeared a few times. The chain employs TRBV11-2 and TRBJ2-3, with D possibly matching TRBD2 (6 bases). This CDR3 spans 15 amino acids. From germline, CDR1 is SGHAT and CDR2 FQNNGV. V lost 5 bases, J lost 0 bases, and 12 bases lay in between. CDR3 nucleotides: TGTGCCAGCAGCCCCGGCGGGACTAGCACAGATACGCAGTATTTT. Translated, it gives CASSPGGTSTDTQYF.

The gene calls are TRBV7-9 and TRBJ2-1, with D uncertain. Trimming pared 5 bases from V and 10 bases from J, leaving 15 bases between. The CDR3 is made up of 13 amino acids. Germline CDR1 and CDR2: SEHNR and FQNEAQ (reference sequence). The DNA for the CDR3 is TGTGCCAGCAGCCAATGGACCAAGCTGGAGCAGTTCTTC. Encoded protein: CASSQWTKLEQFF.

The chain recombines TRBV5-1 with TRBJ2-7, with 9 positions matching TRBD2. V was clipped by 2 bases and J by 3 bases; unmatched bases: 9. Germline values: CDR1 SGHRS, CDR2 YFSETQ. The CDR3 covers 16 residues. The CDR3 region is CASSFAATSGRYEQYF. DNA for the CDR3: TGCGCCAGCAGCTTCGCAGCGACTAGCGGACGCTACGAGCAGTACTTC.

The rearrangement joins TRBV2 to TRBJ2-7, with D tentatively TRBD1 or TRBD2 (5 bases each). The CDR3 runs 11 residues. CDR1 is SNHLY and CDR2 is FYNNEI in the germline V gene. V lost 6 bases to trimming and J lost 3 bases, with 6 bases between them. The CDR3 sequence: CASRGVYEQYF. The CDR3 DNA follows: TGTGCCAGCAGGGGGGTCTACGAGCAGTACTTC.

Written as DNA, the CDR3 is TGTGCCACCAGTGATCAACACGGGGAGCTGTTTTTT. Translation: CATSDQHGELFF. The genes are TRBV24-1 and TRBJ2-2; D remains unclear. This CDR3 contains 12 residues. The germline CDR1 and CDR2 sequences are KGHDR and SFDVKD. V was cut by 3 bases and J by 7 bases, with 5 bases left in between.

Relative to its sample, this clone is medium-sized. The chain employs TRBV5-1 and TRBJ2-2; D gene ambiguous. The CDR3 is 15 amino acids. Trimming removed 1 base at V and 0 bases at J, with 7 bases between. CDR1 and CDR2 from the germline V gene are SGHRS and YFSETQ. CDR3 sequence: CASSLTAANTGELFF. As DNA, the CDR3 is TGCGCCAGCAGCTTGACAGCTGCGAACACCGGGGAGCTGTTTTTT.

This rearrangement joins TRBV7-9 to TRBJ1-1; a possible D gene is TRBD1 (5 bases). The germline CDR1 and CDR2 sequences are SEHNR and FQNEAQ (reference sequence). The CDR3 spans 13 residues. Trimming took 3 bases from V and 5 from J, leaving 10 bases between them. CDR3 protein: CASSLRQNTEAFF. CDR3 DNA: TGTGCCAGCAGCTTGAGACAGAATACTGAAGCTTTCTTT.